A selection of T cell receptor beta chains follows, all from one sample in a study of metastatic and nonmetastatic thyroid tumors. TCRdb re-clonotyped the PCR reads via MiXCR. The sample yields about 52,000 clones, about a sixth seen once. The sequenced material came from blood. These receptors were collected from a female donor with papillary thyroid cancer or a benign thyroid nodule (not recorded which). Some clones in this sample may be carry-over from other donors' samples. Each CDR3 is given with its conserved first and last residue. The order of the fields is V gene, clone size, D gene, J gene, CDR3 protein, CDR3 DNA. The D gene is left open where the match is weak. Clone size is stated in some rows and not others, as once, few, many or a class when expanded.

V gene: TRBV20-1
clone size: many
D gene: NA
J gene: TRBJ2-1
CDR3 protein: CSARSRGLNEQFF
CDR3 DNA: TGCAGTGCTAGATCCCGTGGACTGAATGAGCAGTTCTTC

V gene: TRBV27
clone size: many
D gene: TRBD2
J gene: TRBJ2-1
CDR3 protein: CASRNRGTSGSYNEQFF
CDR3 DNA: TGTGCCAGCAGAAATCGCGGGACTAGCGGGAGCTACAATGAGCAGTTCTTC

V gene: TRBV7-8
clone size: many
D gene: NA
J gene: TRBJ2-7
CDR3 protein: CASSPAAAYEQYF
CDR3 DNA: TGTGCCAGCAGCCCAGCCGCAGCCTACGAGCAGTACTTC

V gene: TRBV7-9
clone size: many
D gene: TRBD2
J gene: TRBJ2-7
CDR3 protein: CASTEAGVTYEQYF
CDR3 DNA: TGTGCCAGCACCGAAGCGGGAGTAACCTACGAGCAGTACTTC

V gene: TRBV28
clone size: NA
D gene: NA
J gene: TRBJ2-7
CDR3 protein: CAIRGGVGRDEQYF
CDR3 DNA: TGTGCCATCCGAGGTGGGGTGGGGCGCGACGAGCAGTACTTC

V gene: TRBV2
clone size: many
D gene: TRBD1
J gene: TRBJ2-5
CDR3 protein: CASSEASGTGGVRETQYF
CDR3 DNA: TGTGCCAGCAGTGAAGCGTCGGGGACAGGGGGCGTTAGGGAGACCCAGTACTTC

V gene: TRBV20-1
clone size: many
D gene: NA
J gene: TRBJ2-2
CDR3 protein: CRVSSNTGELFF
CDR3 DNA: TGCAGGGTCTCCAGCAACACCGGGGAGCTGTTTTTT

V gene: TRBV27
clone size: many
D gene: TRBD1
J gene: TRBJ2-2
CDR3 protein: CASNSGQGAASTGELFF
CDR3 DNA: TGTGCCAGCAATTCGGGACAGGGGGCGGCGAGCACCGGGGAGCTGTTTTTT

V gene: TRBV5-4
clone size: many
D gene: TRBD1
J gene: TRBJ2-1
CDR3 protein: CASSSSTGTGESNEQFF
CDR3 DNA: TGTGCCAGCAGCTCTTCTACCGGGACAGGGGAATCCAATGAGCAGTTCTTC

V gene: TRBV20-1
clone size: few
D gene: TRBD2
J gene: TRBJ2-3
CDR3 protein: CSARESGRGDYEQYF
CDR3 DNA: TGCAGTGCTAGAGAATCCGGGAGAGGGGACTACGAGCAGTATTTT

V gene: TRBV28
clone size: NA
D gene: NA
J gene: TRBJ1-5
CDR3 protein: CASGNQPQHF
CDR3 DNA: TGTGCCAGCGGAAATCAGCCCCAGCATTTT

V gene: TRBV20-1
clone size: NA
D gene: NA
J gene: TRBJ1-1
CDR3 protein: CSARDSRTVTEAFF
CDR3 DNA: TGCAGTGCTAGAGATTCAAGGACGGTCACTGAAGCTTTCTTT

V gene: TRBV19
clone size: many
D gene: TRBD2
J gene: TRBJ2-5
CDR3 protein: CASSKGLAGRQETQYF
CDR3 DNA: TGTGCCAGTAGTAAAGGACTAGCGGGAAGACAAGAGACCCAGTACTTC

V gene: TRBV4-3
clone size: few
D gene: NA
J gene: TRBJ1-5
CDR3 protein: CASSQDLAGHQPQHF
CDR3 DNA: TGCGCCAGCAGCCAAGATCTAGCGGGACATCAGCCCCAGCATTTT

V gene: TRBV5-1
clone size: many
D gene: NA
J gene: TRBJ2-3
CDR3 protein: CASSYVPSSTDTQYF
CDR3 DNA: TGCGCCAGCAGCTATGTACCGTCTAGCACAGATACGCAGTATTTT

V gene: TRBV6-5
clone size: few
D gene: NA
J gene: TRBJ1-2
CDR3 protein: CASSLQGISGYTF
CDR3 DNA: TGTGCCAGCAGTTTACAGGGCATAAGTGGCTACACCTTC

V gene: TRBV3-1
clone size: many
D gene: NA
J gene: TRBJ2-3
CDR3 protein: CASSQDFDTQYF
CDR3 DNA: TGTGCCAGCAGCCAAGATTTCGATACGCAGTATTTT

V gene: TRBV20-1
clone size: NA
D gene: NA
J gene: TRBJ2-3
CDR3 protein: CSARGTSSGTDTQYF
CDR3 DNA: TGCAGTGCTAGAGGTACTTCTAGCGGCACAGATACGCAGTATTTT

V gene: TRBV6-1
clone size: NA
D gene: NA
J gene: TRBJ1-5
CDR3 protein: CAMNRCSNQPQHF
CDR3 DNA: TGTGCCATGAATAGGTGTAGCAATCAGCCCCAGCATTTT

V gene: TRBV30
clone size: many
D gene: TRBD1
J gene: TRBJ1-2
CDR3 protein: CASYRGRTDNYGYTF
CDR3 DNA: TGTGCCTCGTACAGGGGGCGGACCGATAACTATGGCTACACCTTC

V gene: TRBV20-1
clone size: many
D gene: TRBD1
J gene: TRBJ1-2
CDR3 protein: CSARDEYRTGGFYGYTF
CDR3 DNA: TGCAGTGCTAGAGATGAGTACCGGACAGGGGGTTTCTATGGCTACACCTTC

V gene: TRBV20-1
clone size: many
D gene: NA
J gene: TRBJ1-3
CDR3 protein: CSAQGTSERAGNTIYF
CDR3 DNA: TGCAGTGCTCAGGGGACATCCGAACGAGCTGGAAACACCATATATTTT

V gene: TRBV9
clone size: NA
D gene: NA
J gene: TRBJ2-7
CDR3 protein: CASSLAIGLSYEQYF
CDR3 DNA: TGTGCCAGCAGCTTAGCTATCGGGCTTTCCTACGAGCAGTACTTC

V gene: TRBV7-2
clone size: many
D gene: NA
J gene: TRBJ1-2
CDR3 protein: CASSHGDRKRGYTF
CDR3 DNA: TGTGCCAGCAGCCACGGGGACCGAAAGCGGGGCTACACCTTC

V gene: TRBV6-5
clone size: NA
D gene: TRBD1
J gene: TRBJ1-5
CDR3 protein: CASSYTHPGGYSNHPQHF
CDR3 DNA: TGTGCCAGCAGTTACACCCACCCAGGGGGATATAGCAATCATCCTCAGCATTTT

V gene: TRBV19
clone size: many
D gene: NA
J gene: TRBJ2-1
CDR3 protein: CASSIAPSRNEQFF
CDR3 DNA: TGTGCCAGTAGTATAGCCCCCTCTAGAAATGAGCAGTTCTTC

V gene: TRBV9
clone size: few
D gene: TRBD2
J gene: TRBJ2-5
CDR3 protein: CASSPGLAGGGRVQETQYF
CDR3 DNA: TGTGCCAGCAGCCCGGGACTAGCGGGAGGGGGTAGGGTCCAAGAGACCCAGTACTTC

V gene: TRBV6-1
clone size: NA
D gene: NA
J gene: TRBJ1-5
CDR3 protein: CASRDRGRASNQPQHF
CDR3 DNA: TGTGCCAGCAGAGACAGAGGCAGGGCTAGCAATCAGCCCCAGCATTTT

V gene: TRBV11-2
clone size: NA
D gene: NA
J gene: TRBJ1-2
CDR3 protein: CASSKLMATGPYGYTF
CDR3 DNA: TGTGCCAGCAGCAAACTTATGGCCACAGGGCCATATGGCTACACCTTC

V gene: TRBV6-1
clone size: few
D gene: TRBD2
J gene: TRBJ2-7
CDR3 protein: CASRPSGSAYEQYF
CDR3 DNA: TGTGCCAGCAGGCCTAGCGGGAGTGCTTACGAGCAGTACTTC

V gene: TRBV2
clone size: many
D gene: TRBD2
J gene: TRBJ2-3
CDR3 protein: CASTPGLALDTQYF
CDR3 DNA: TGTGCCAGCACCCCGGGACTAGCCTTAGATACGCAGTATTTT

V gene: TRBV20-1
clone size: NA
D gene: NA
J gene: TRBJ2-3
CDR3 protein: CSAGGPITDTQYF
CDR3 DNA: TGCAGTGCTGGGGGACCTATCACAGATACGCAGTATTTT

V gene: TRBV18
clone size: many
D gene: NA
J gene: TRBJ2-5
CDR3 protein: CASSYRAETQYF
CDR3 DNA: TGTGCCAGCTCATATCGGGCGGAGACCCAGTACTTC

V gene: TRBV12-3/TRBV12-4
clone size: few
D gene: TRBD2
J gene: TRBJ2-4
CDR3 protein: CASSFEASGGIQNIQYF
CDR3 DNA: TGTGCCAGCAGTTTTGAGGCTAGCGGGGGTATCCAAAACATTCAGTACTTC

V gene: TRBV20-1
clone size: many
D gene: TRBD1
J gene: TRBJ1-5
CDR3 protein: CSAKQGTQPQHF
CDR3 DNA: TGCAGTGCAAAACAGGGGACTCAGCCCCAGCATTTT

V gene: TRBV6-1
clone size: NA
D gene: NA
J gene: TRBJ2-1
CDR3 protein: CASIPNTSGRKQFF
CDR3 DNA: TGTGCCAGCATTCCAAACACAAGCGGTAGGAAGCAGTTCTTC

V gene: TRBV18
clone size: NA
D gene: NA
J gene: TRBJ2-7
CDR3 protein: CASSPSLGNYSSSTSYEQYF
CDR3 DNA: TGTGCCAGCTCACCTTCCTTGGGTAACTACTCCAGTTCGACTAGCTACGAGCAGTACTTC

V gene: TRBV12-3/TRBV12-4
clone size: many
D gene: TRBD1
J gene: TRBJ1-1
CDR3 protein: CASSGQGAEAFF
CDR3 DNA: TGTGCCAGCAGTGGACAGGGGGCTGAAGCTTTCTTT

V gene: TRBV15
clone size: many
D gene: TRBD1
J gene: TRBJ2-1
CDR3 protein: CATSRGGTGRFF
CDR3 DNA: TGTGCCACCAGCAGAGGGGGGACAGGTCGGTTCTTC

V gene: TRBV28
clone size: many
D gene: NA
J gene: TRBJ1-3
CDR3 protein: CASTALGNTIYF
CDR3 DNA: TGTGCCAGCACCGCTCTGGGAAACACCATATATTTT

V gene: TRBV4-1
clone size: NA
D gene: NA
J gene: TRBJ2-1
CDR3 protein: CASSQLVLSGVYEQFF
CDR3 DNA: TGCGCCAGCAGCCAATTAGTACTATCGGGAGTCTATGAGCAGTTCTTC

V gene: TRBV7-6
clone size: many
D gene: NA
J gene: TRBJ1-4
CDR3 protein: CASSLADRSEKLFF
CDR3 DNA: TGTGCCAGCAGCTTAGCAGACAGGTCTGAAAAACTGTTTTTT

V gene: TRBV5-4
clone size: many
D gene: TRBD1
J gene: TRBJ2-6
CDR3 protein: CASSFWTGVSGANVLTF
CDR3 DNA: TGTGCCAGCAGCTTCTGGACAGGGGTCTCTGGGGCCAACGTCCTGACTTTC

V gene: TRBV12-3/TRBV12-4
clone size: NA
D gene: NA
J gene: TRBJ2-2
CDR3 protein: CASSLEVVTVELFF
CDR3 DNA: TGTGCCAGCAGTTTGGAGGTTGTAACCGTGGAGCTGTTTTTT

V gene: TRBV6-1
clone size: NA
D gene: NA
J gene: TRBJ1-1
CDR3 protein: CASSQSQRGRGAFF
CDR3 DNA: TGTGCCAGCAGCCAGAGTCAGCGAGGCCGGGGAGCTTTCTTT

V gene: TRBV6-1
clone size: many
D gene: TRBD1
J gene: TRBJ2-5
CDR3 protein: CASSLGTASRETQYF
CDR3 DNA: TGTGCCAGCAGTCTTGGGACAGCAAGTAGAGAGACCCAGTACTTC

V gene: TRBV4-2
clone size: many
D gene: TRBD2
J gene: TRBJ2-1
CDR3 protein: CASSQGPAGAYNEQFF
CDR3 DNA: TGTGCCAGCAGCCAAGGGCCTGCGGGAGCCTACAATGAGCAGTTCTTC

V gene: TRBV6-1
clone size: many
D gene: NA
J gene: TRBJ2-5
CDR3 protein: CASSPSGARGQETQYF
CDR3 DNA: TGTGCCAGCAGTCCATCGGGGGCAAGGGGCCAAGAGACCCAGTACTTC

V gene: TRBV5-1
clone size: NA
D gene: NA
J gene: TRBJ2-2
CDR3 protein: CASSLQGGNTGDLFF
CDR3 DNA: TGCGCCAGCAGCTTACAGGGGGGGAACACCGGGGATCTGTTTTTT

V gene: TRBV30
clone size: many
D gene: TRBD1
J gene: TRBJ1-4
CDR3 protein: CAWCFQGEGKLFF
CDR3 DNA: TGTGCCTGGTGTTTCCAGGGGGAAGGAAAACTGTTTTTT

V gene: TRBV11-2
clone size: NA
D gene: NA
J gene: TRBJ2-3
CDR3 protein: CASSLVVIRDLRTYTQYF
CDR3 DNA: TGTGCCAGCAGCTTAGTAGTAATCCGGGACTTACGCACATATACGCAGTATTTT

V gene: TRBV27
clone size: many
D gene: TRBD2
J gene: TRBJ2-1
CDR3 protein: CASSSLTSGRYYNEQFF
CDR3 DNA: TGTGCCAGCAGTTCCCTGACTAGCGGGAGATACTACAATGAGCAGTTCTTC